A selection of T cell receptor beta chains follows, all from one sample in a study of beta chain features in type 1 diabetes. Produced via immunoSEQ multiplex PCR; TCRdb's table is partial and in-frame only. The repertoire holds under 300,000 clones, with 16% as singletons. Sequenced input: naive CD4+ T cells from blood. Receptors originate from a man younger than 45 with type 1 diabetes. Both conserved end residues are part of each CDR3. The order of the fields is J gene, V gene, D gene, clone size, CDR3 DNA, CDR3 protein. A D gene is named only where the DNA matches it firmly. Clone sizes are given selectively: once, few, many, or a class where the clone is expanded.

j_gene: TRBJ2-1; v_gene: TRBV29-1; d_gene: TRBD1; abundance: -; CDR3nt: TGCAGCGTTGAAGGGGGACAGGGGAACTACAATGAGCAGTTCTTC; CDR3aa: CSVEGGQGNYNEQFF
j_gene: TRBJ2-1; v_gene: TRBV9; d_gene: -; abundance: -; CDR3nt: TGTGCCAGCAGCGCGAGGAACTGGGACAATGAGCAGTTCTTC; CDR3aa: CASSARNWDNEQFF
j_gene: TRBJ1-1; v_gene: TRBV30; d_gene: -; abundance: -; CDR3nt: TGTGCCTGGCTGGACGGAGCCTGGGGCACTGAAGCTTTCTTT; CDR3aa: CAWLDGAWGTEAFF
j_gene: TRBJ2-4; v_gene: TRBV27; d_gene: -; abundance: -; CDR3nt: TGTGCCAGCAGTTTAGGCAGGGGTCCATTGATTCAGTACTTC; CDR3aa: CASSLGRGPLIQYF
j_gene: TRBJ1-5; v_gene: TRBV7-2; d_gene: -; abundance: few; CDR3nt: TGTGCCAGCAGCTCCGCTGCAGGTACCCAGCATTTT; CDR3aa: CASSSAAGTQHF
j_gene: TRBJ1-2; v_gene: TRBV14; d_gene: TRBD1; abundance: few; CDR3nt: TGTGCCAGCAGCCCGGACAGGGTGTATGGCTACACCTTC; CDR3aa: CASSPDRVYGYTF
j_gene: TRBJ1-1; v_gene: TRBV29-1; d_gene: -; abundance: -; CDR3nt: TGCAGCGTTGCACAGGGTAGGTCGGAAGCTTTCTTT; CDR3aa: CSVAQGRSEAFF
j_gene: TRBJ2-2; v_gene: TRBV7-9; d_gene: TRBD2; abundance: -; CDR3nt: TGTGCCAGCAGTTTAGCGGGAGGCCCCACCGGGGAGCTGTTTTTT; CDR3aa: CASSLAGGPTGELFF
j_gene: TRBJ2-3; v_gene: TRBV5-4; d_gene: TRBD1; abundance: few; CDR3nt: TGTGCCAGCAGCACAAAAAGCCAGGGGGCGAGCACAGATACGCAGTATTTT; CDR3aa: CASSTKSQGASTDTQYF
j_gene: TRBJ2-3; v_gene: TRBV11-3; d_gene: TRBD1; abundance: -; CDR3nt: TGTGCCAGCAGCCCGACGACAGGGAGAAGCACAGATACGCAGTATTTT; CDR3aa: CASSPTTGRSTDTQYF
j_gene: TRBJ1-1; v_gene: TRBV2; d_gene: -; abundance: few; CDR3nt: TGTGCCAGCAGTGATCAGGGGAACACTGAAGCTTTCTTT; CDR3aa: CASSDQGNTEAFF
j_gene: TRBJ2-7; v_gene: TRBV28; d_gene: -; abundance: few; CDR3nt: TGTGCCAGCAGTCTCCTAGGGCACCACGAGCAGTACTTC; CDR3aa: CASSLLGHHEQYF
j_gene: TRBJ2-3; v_gene: TRBV19; d_gene: -; abundance: -; CDR3nt: TGTGCCAGTACCTCCGGCCCCAGCGGAAGCACAGATACGCAGTATTTT; CDR3aa: CASTSGPSGSTDTQYF
j_gene: TRBJ2-3; v_gene: TRBV18; d_gene: -; abundance: -; CDR3nt: TGTGCCAGCTCAAACAGCACAGATACGCAGTATTTT; CDR3aa: CASSNSTDTQYF
j_gene: TRBJ1-2; v_gene: TRBV6-5; d_gene: TRBD1; abundance: few; CDR3nt: TGTGCCAGCAGACAAGGGACAGACTATGGCTACACCTTC; CDR3aa: CASRQGTDYGYTF
j_gene: TRBJ2-5; v_gene: TRBV30; d_gene: -; abundance: few; CDR3nt: TGTGCCTGGAGTCCTAGGGTTCGGGAGACCCAGTACTTC; CDR3aa: CAWSPRVRETQYF
j_gene: TRBJ2-3; v_gene: TRBV7-2; d_gene: -; abundance: -; CDR3nt: TGTGCCAGCAGCCCCTCCTTTTTCCCACAGTATTTT; CDR3aa: CASSPSFFPQYF
j_gene: TRBJ2-7; v_gene: TRBV19; d_gene: -; abundance: -; CDR3nt: TGTGCCAGTAGTATCGGGCAGACAGATCTCTACGAGCAGTACTTC; CDR3aa: CASSIGQTDLYEQYF
j_gene: TRBJ2-2; v_gene: TRBV7-2; d_gene: -; abundance: few; CDR3nt: TGTGCCAGCAGCTTAGCGCCTCCCCGTACCGGGGAGCTGTTTTTT; CDR3aa: CASSLAPPRTGELFF
j_gene: TRBJ2-6; v_gene: TRBV6-5; d_gene: -; abundance: few; CDR3nt: TGTGCCAGCAGGACTGAGAGCTCTGGGGCCAACGTCCTGACTTTC; CDR3aa: CASRTESSGANVLTF
j_gene: TRBJ2-2; v_gene: TRBV7-2; d_gene: -; abundance: few; CDR3nt: TGTGCCAGCAGCCGGGGCTTCCCGAACACCGGGGAGCTGTTTTTT; CDR3aa: CASSRGFPNTGELFF
j_gene: TRBJ2-5; v_gene: TRBV15; d_gene: TRBD1; abundance: few; CDR3nt: TGTGCCACCGCCGGAGGGGGGACAGGTCAAGAGACCCAGTACTTC; CDR3aa: CATAGGGTGQETQYF
j_gene: TRBJ2-1; v_gene: TRBV6-6; d_gene: -; abundance: -; CDR3nt: TGTGCCAGCAGTTACTCTACTAGCAACTACAATGAGCAGTTCTTC; CDR3aa: CASSYSTSNYNEQFF
j_gene: TRBJ2-1; v_gene: TRBV18; d_gene: -; abundance: few; CDR3nt: TGTGCCAGCTCACCACAAGGGACGCATGAGCAGTTCTTC; CDR3aa: CASSPQGTHEQFF
j_gene: TRBJ1-2; v_gene: TRBV7-9; d_gene: TRBD1; abundance: -; CDR3nt: TGTGCCAGCAGCTCCGCGGGACAGACCTTTGGCTACACCTTC; CDR3aa: CASSSAGQTFGYTF
j_gene: TRBJ2-2; v_gene: TRBV4-3; d_gene: -; abundance: -; CDR3nt: TGCGCCAGCAGCCAAGATCGGGGGGCAACCGGGGAGCTGTTTTTT; CDR3aa: CASSQDRGATGELFF
j_gene: TRBJ2-7; v_gene: TRBV29-1; d_gene: -; abundance: -; CDR3nt: TGCAGCGTTGATACCCGCCCAAGCTCCTACGAGCAGTACTTC; CDR3aa: CSVDTRPSSYEQYF
j_gene: TRBJ2-3; v_gene: TRBV14; d_gene: TRBD2; abundance: few; CDR3nt: TGTGCCAGCAGCCAAGAGAGCCTAGCGGGAGCTACGCAGTATTTT; CDR3aa: CASSQESLAGATQYF